This T cell receptor (beta chain) was recorded in a study of human T cells and chemical hapten exposure. Overall study: Sensitizing treatment utilized 2% DPC over an approximately 2 cm by approximately 2 cm portion of upper inner arm skin. TCR yields per sample varied mostly from small pooled library volume differences.

This CDR3 has 14 amino acids. In germline, CDR1 is MNHEY, CDR2 SVGEGT. The V end was cut by 0 bases, the J end by 6 bases, with 10 bases between. The time point is: pre-sensitization, week 0. The sample's treatment: therapeutic diphenylcyclopropenone sensitization with weekly scalp DPC. This clonotype was seen a handful of times. MiXCR, run by TCRdb on the RACE reads, gives a single entry per CDR3 protein. The sample has more than 300,000 distinct CDR3 sequences; over 5% are singletons. The sample in question was whole blood, obtained in connection with sensitization to the hapten diphenylcyclopropenone (DPC). The TCR comes from a young woman with alopecia areata. Some clones in this sample may be carry-over from other donors' samples. This rearrangement joins TRBV6-2 or TRBV6-3 to TRBJ2-3; D uncertain. The CDR3 reads CASSYSSLGDTQYF. CDR3 in DNA: TGTGCCAGCAGTTACTCCTCCTTGGGTGATACGCAGTATTTT.